What follows is one TCR beta chain and its context. The data were obtained in a study of control samples from healthy donors and cancer patients. V trimming: 0 bases; J trimming: 8 bases; junction bases outside the gene matches: 5. Germline V gene sequence: CDR1 LGHDT, CDR2 YNNKEL (reference sequence). The CDR3 extends over 15 amino acids. Sequenced by immunoSEQ multiplex PCR; TCRdb stores in-frame clones only, minus some. The sample holds some 120,000 clones, roughly nine tenths seen once. The sample taken for sequencing was blood. This sequence originates from a woman aged 18-29 years in good health. The chain carries TRBV3-1 (or the pseudogene TRBV3-2) and TRBJ2-1; 9 nucleotides line up with TRBD2. The CDR3 region is CASSQDRTSDDEQFF. In DNA, the CDR3 is TGTGCCAGCAGCCAAGACCGGACTAGCGATGATGAGCAGTTCTTC.